Sequencing of this TCR beta chain was carried out in a study of T cell responses to AZD1222 COVID-19 vaccine. Points from the study as a whole: Donors, mostly white British, included more females; clonal diversity was possibly underestimated. With two AZD1222 doses given, Spike-specific TCR breadth and depth both rose.

Comments on this clone: Its antigen remains unknown.

Sequencing was performed with immunoSEQ multiplex PCR; in TCRdb, only in-frame clones are kept and a portion is missing. The data contain about 190,000 clones, almost 95% of them seen just once; the ten biggest clones take up 7.5% to 9.5%. The CDR3 is made up of 15 amino acids. Germline lookup yields CDR1 MDHEN and CDR2 SYDVKM. The V and J ends lost 3 bases and 1 base respectively, with 13 bases between them. The source of this sequence is an adult in good health. This sequence joins TRBV28 and TRBJ2-7; D uncertain. The material sequenced was peripheral blood, taken on day 0 of AZD1222 vaccination. The CDR3 loop reads CASSLPTTVSYEQYF. The CDR3 nucleotides are TGTGCCAGCAGTTTGCCCACGACGGTGTCCTACGAGCAGTACTTC.